This TCR beta chain is from a study of T cell responses to AZD1222 COVID-19 vaccine. Measured with immunoSEQ multiplex PCR; TCRdb has only the in-frame clones, and not every one. Among roughly 40,000 clones, around 81% were seen once, and the ten largest hold about 3.7%. Germline CDR1 reads LNHDA; CDR2 reads SQIVND (reference sequence). The CDR3 extends over 15 amino acids. V lost 1 base and J lost 1, with 8 bases in between. The input for sequencing was peripheral blood, taken on day 0 of AZD1222 vaccination. The chain is built from TRBV19 and TRBJ1-5; TRBD1 might be the D (6 bases). The receptor comes from an adult in good health. CDR3 bases: TGTGCCAGTAGTATAGCAGGGGTAAGCAATCAGCCCCAGCATTTT. Encoded protein: CASSIAGVSNQPQHF.